Listed here are 18 T cell receptor beta chains from one sample, sequenced in a study of preoperative IRX-2 immunotherapy in early breast cancer. Treatment meaning: preoperative locoregional IRX-2 cytokine immunotherapy. TCRdb keeps only in-frame clones here, not all; method: immunoSEQ multiplex PCR. In the table there are fewer than 70,000 clones, approximately 94% of which are singletons. This specimen was acquired from a patient treated with IRX-2 immunotherapy. The receptor set was obtained from a human donor with breast cancer.

The chain employs TRBV5-1 and TRBJ2-2; 8 nucleotides agree with TRBD1. Germline assignment: CDR1 SGHRS and CDR2 YFSETQ. The CDR3 covers 15 residues. V lost 1 base to trimming and J lost 6 bases; unmatched junction nucleotides: 5. CDR3 loop: CASSLIGQGPGELFF. CDR3 nucleotides: TGCGCCAGCAGCTTGATTGGACAGGGCCCCGGGGAGCTGTTTTTT.

V is TRBV28 and J is TRBJ2-1, with 7 bases aligning to TRBD2. The germline CDR1 and CDR2 sequences are MDHEN and SYDVKM. Germline trimming cut 2 bases from V and 0 bases from J; bases unmatched to any gene: 10. The CDR3 is made up of 18 amino acids. CDR3 nucleotides: TGTGCCAGCAGTTTAGAGATTGGGAGGGACCCCTCCTACAATGAGCAGTTCTTC. This encodes CASSLEIGRDPSYNEQFF.

This clone is a singleton in its sample. The V call is TRBV29-1, the J call TRBJ1-3, with D hard to call. The CDR3 totals 12 residues. The germline gives CDR1 SQVTM, CDR2 ANQGSEA. CDR3 nucleotide sequence: TGCGGAACCGAAGACGCCGGAAACACCATATATTTT. Amino acid sequence: CGTEDAGNTIYF.

The chain uses TRBV7-2 and TRBJ2-5, with TRBD1 as a possible D gene (5 bases). The germline gives CDR1 SGHTA, CDR2 FQGNSA. The CDR3 loop spans 14 amino acids. V was clipped by 2 bases and J by 3 bases, with 10 bases between them. CDR3 coding DNA: TGTGCCAGCAGCTTATGGGGCGGAAAAGAGACCCAGTACTTC. As protein: CASSLWGGKETQYF.

The chain combines TRBV20-1 with TRBJ2-5; D is uncertain. V lost 6 bases and J 3 bases, leaving 5 bases between the germline ends. CDR1 and CDR2 from the germline V gene are DFQATT and SNEGSKA (reference sequence). This CDR3 contains 10 residues. The CDR3 DNA is TGCAGTGCCGAGAAAGAGACCCAGTACTTC. Amino acids: CSAEKETQYF.

The chain recombines TRBV6-1 with TRBJ1-2; a possible D gene is TRBD1 (5 bases). Germline CDR1 MNHNS, CDR2 SASEGT. The CDR3 sequence is 16 residues long. Trimming removed 3 bases at V and 5 bases at J, with 19 bases between. Here the CDR3 reads CASSDASGRIWYGYTF. CDR3 sequence (DNA): TGTGCCAGCAGTGACGCGTCAGGGAGAATTTGGTATGGCTACACCTTC.

V is TRBV4-3 and J is TRBJ2-7, with D possibly being TRBD2 (6 bases). CDR1 is LGHNA, CDR2 YSLEER, per germline. V lost 2 bases and J lost 0, with 17 bases in between. This CDR3 region has 17 residues. The CDR3 is CASSQWGGLGSSYEQYF. The CDR3, as DNA: TGCGCCAGCAGCCAATGGGGAGGTCTGGGAAGCTCCTACGAGCAGTACTTC.

The V call is TRBV30, the J call TRBJ2-5; TRBD1 aligns across 8 bases. Trimming removed 0 bases from V and 3 bases from J; junction bases left unmatched: 0. Per the germline V gene, CDR1 is GTSNPN and CDR2 is SVGIG (reference sequence). This CDR3 has 13 residues. This chain's CDR3 is CAWSVDREETQYF. CDR3 nucleotides: TGTGCCTGGAGTGTGGACAGGGAAGAGACCCAGTACTTC.

This chain links TRBV7-9 with TRBJ2-6; D might be TRBD1 (6 bases). There are 17 residues in the CDR3. The germline V and J ends were trimmed by 9 bases and 0 bases, with 18 bases remaining between them. CDR1 is SEHNR, CDR2 FQNEAQ, per germline (reference sequence). CDR3 amino acids: CASSGRGFYSGANVLTF. CDR3 DNA sequence: TGTGCCAGTTCAGGCAGGGGTTTTTACTCTGGGGCCAACGTCCTGACTTTC.

V and J are TRBV5-1 and TRBJ2-5, with D perhaps TRBD2 (5 bases). The CDR3 is 17 amino acids. Germline loops: CDR1 SGHRS, CDR2 YFSETQ. Between the trimmed V and J ends, which lost 5 bases and 5 bases, there was a span of 25 bases. The CDR3 bases are TGCGCCAGCAGTTCAGGACCCCGGGTCCACGGGGAGGAGACCCAGTACTTC. As protein: CASSSGPRVHGEETQYF.

The chain combines TRBV6-4 with TRBJ2-1, with 14 bases matching TRBD2. With 0 bases clipped from V and 6 bases from J, the junction kept 1 base outside the gene matches. The CDR3 sequence is 16 residues long. Germline-derived CDR1 and CDR2 are MRHNA and SNTAGT. The CDR3 bases are TGTGCCAGCAGTGACTCAGGACTAGCGGGAGGCAATGAGCAGTTCTTC. Its translation: CASSDSGLAGGNEQFF.

The CDR3 DNA is TGCGCCAGCAGCCAACCAGCGGGACAGTACACCGGGGAGCTGTTTTTT. Protein product: CASSQPAGQYTGELFF. V usage is TRBV4-1 and J usage is TRBJ2-2; D is perhaps TRBD1 or TRBD2 (7 bases each). The CDR3 runs to 16 residues. CDR1 and CDR2 (germline): MGHRA, YSYEKL. V dropped 2 bases and J dropped 3 bases, with 13 bases sitting between them.

This clone was observed a single time. The chain has TRBV6-4 and TRBJ1-2, with TRBD1 matching over 7 bases. V shed 6 bases, J shed 2 bases, and the junction held 3 bases outside the gene matches. This CDR3 contains 13 residues. Germline V gives CDR1 MRHNA, CDR2 SNTAGT. The CDR3 sequence is CASSRGFNYGYTF. The CDR3 DNA reads as TGTGCCAGCAGCAGGGGGTTCAACTATGGCTACACCTTC.

This clone showed up just a few times. This chain connects TRBV9 to TRBJ2-1, with 7 bases identical to TRBD2. V was clipped by 1 base and J by 8 bases; unmatched bases: 0. The CDR3 contains 12 residues. Per germline, CDR1 SGDLS and CDR2 YYNGEE. As DNA, the CDR3 is TGTGCCAGCAGCGTAACTAGCGATGAGCAGTTCTTC. Amino acids: CASSVTSDEQFF.

The chain employs TRBV20-1 and TRBJ2-3; D remains ambiguous. CDR3 length: 11 residues. The germline CDR1 and CDR2 sequences are DFQATT and SNEGSKA (reference sequence). V lost 8 bases and J lost 1, with 7 bases in between. The CDR3 nucleotides read TGCAGTTCCTTTCGCACAGATACGCAGTATTTT. The encoded protein is CSSFRTDTQYF.

DNA for the CDR3: TGTGCCAGCAGACACGACAGGGATAGCAATCAGCCCCAGCATTTT. Residues: CASRHDRDSNQPQHF. The chain joins TRBV6-5 to TRBJ1-5, with TRBD1 identical over 7 bases. Losses at the gene ends were 6 bases for V and 0 bases for J; bases not matched to a gene: 5. Germline values: CDR1 MNHEY, CDR2 SVGAGI. The CDR3 runs 15 residues.

V and J are TRBV28 and TRBJ2-7, with D perhaps matching TRBD2 (7 bases). CDR1 and CDR2 from the germline V gene are MDHEN and SYDVKM. V gave up 5 bases and J gave up 1 base, with 30 bases separating them. The length of the CDR3 is 20 residues. The CDR3 DNA reads TGTGCCAGCAGTCCCCGGCGACTTTCTTGGGGGGGGCCTGGATCCTACGAGCAGTACTTC. Translated: CASSPRRLSWGGPGSYEQYF.

This rearrangement joins TRBV7-2 to TRBJ2-4, with TRBD1 matching over 10 bases. With 5 bases clipped from V and 6 bases from J, the junction kept 7 bases outside the gene matches. The CDR3 contains 15 residues. CDR1 and CDR2 from the germline V gene are SGHTA and FQGNSA. The CDR3 loop is CASSQPGQGLNIQYF. The CDR3 bases are TGTGCCAGCAGCCAACCGGGACAGGGGCTAAACATTCAGTACTTC.